The 21 T cell receptor beta chains below were found in one sample sequenced in a study of early T cells in non-severe SARS-CoV-2 infection. TCRdb reprocessed the 5' RACE reads via MiXCR and lists one record per CDR3 protein. This sample has roughly 54,000 distinct CDR3 sequences, with roughly 12% found just once. The sequencing sample was made of whole blood. The receptors come from an adult who was a healthcare worker with PCR-confirmed SARS-CoV-2 infection or an uninfected control (not recorded which).

The J gene is TRBJ1-6, the V gene TRBV6-1; tentatively, D is TRBD1 (6 bases). Germline CDR1 MNHNS, CDR2 SASEGT. Trimming stripped 8 bases from V and 7 bases from J, with 21 bases between. The CDR3 contains 16 residues. CDR3 sequence reads: CASSRGRTDRNSPLHF. CDR3 nucleotides: TGTGCCAGCTCCCGGGGGCGGACTGACAGAAATTCACCCCTCCACTTT.

This clonotype showed up just a few times. The CDR3 DNA reads as TGTGCCAGCAGATCTATCACAGATACGCAGTATTTT. Protein sequence: CASRSITDTQYF. This sequence joins TRBV7-6 and TRBJ2-3; no reliable D call. V gave up 6 bases and J gave up 2 bases, with 6 bases separating them. The CDR3 length is 12 residues. Per the germline V gene, CDR1 is SGHVS and CDR2 is FNYEAQ.

This clonotype was seen a few times. The chain links TRBV20-1 to TRBJ2-7, with TRBD2 identical over 12 bases. Germline V gene lookup returns CDR1 DFQATT and CDR2 SNEGSKA (reference sequence). The CDR3 extends over 14 amino acids. Losses at the gene ends were 6 bases for V and 5 bases for J; bases not matched to a gene: 8. CDR3 sequence (DNA): TGCAGTGCACCTCTAGCGGGGGGGGACCACGAGCAGTACTTC. Its translation is CSAPLAGGDHEQYF.

The genes are TRBV5-6 and TRBJ2-2; D possibly uses TRBD1 or TRBD2 (6 bases each). Trimming shortened V by 2 bases and J by 8 bases, and 13 bases separated the two germline ends. Per germline, CDR1 SGHDT and CDR2 YYEEEE. The CDR3 loop spans 14 amino acids. CDR3 sequence: CASSLRWGAGELFF. The CDR3 bases are TGTGCCAGCAGCTTACGTTGGGGGGCTGGGGAGCTGTTTTTT.

The table lists this clonotype with many counts. The gene calls are TRBV27 and TRBJ1-1; D ambiguous. The germline CDR1 and CDR2 sequences are MNHEY and SMNVEV (reference sequence). Trimming pared 6 bases from V and 0 bases from J, leaving 8 bases between. The CDR3 has 13 residues. CDR3 nucleotides: TGTGCCAGCAGGGGTCTAATGAACACTGAAGCTTTCTTT. Translated: CASRGLMNTEAFF.

Note on this clonotype: A much more abundant neighbour one base away suggests this may be a read error. The genes are TRBV7-6 and TRBJ2-2; 10 bases match TRBD2. The CDR3 is 16 amino acids. Looked up from germline, CDR1 is SGHVS and CDR2 is FNYEAQ. CDR3 bases: TGTCCCAGCAGCTTAGCTCTAGCGGGAGTCACCGGGGAGCTGTTTTTT. Its translation is CPSSLALAGVTGELFF.

This clonotype occurred many times. The V and J genes are TRBV11-2 and TRBJ2-5, with D unclear. V lost 0 bases to trimming and J lost 7 bases, with 6 bases between them. The CDR3 covers 12 residues. The germline V gene has CDR1 SGHAT and CDR2 FQNNGV. CDR3 region: CASSLDMGTQYF. The DNA for the CDR3 is TGTGCCAGCAGCTTAGATATGGGGACCCAGTACTTC.

This clonotype was seen repeatedly, ten times or more. This sequence joins TRBV28 and TRBJ2-7; weak D call: TRBD2 (6 bases). The germline V gene has CDR1 MDHEN and CDR2 SYDVKM. Trimming cost V 6 bases and J 5 bases, with 23 bases left between them. This CDR3 has 16 residues. DNA for the CDR3: TGTGCCAGCAGCTCAAACCAGCACCGGGACTTTGACGAGCAGTACTTC. Its protein product is CASSSNQHRDFDEQYF.

The V gene is TRBV29-1, the J gene TRBJ2-7, with D unresolved. Trimming removed 5 bases from V and 0 bases from J, with 2 bases in between. The CDR3 covers 10 residues. Per germline, CDR1 SQVTM and CDR2 ANQGSEA. The CDR3 nucleotides are TGCAGCGTTCCCTCCTACGAGCAGTACTTC. As protein: CSVPSYEQYF.

As to this clonotype: A read error may account for a junction end that differs from germline. This chain uses TRBV9 with TRBJ2-2, with a weak D call TRBD1 (6 bases). Germline V CDR1 and CDR2: SGDLS, YYNGEE. The CDR3 covers 17 residues. CDR3 region: CACSPNSDRRNTGELFF. Written as DNA, the CDR3 is TGTGCCTGCAGCCCCAACTCGGACAGACGGAACACCGGGGAGCTGTTTTTT.

This clonotype turned up a few times. The chain is built from TRBV9 and TRBJ1-6, with no clear D. The CDR3 has 13 residues. Trimming shortened V by 4 bases and J by 7 bases, and 9 bases separated the two germline ends. Germline CDR1 reads SGDLS; CDR2 reads YYNGEE. The CDR3 DNA reads as TGTGCCAGCAGCCCTTACCAGAATTCACCCCTCCACTTT. Its translation is CASSPYQNSPLHF.

As DNA, the CDR3 is TGTGCCAGCAGTTTATGGGTCACTGAAGCTTTCTTT. Translation: CASSLWVTEAFF. This chain connects TRBV12-3 or TRBV12-4 to TRBJ1-1, with D unresolved. V lost 2 bases and J lost 4, with 5 bases in between. The CDR3 extends over 12 amino acids.

This clonotype came up a few times. The rearrangement joins TRBV29-1 to TRBJ2-7, with a tentative D call TRBD2 (5 bases). Germline loops: CDR1 SQVTM, CDR2 ANQGSEA. V was pared by 4 bases and J by 2 bases, with 6 bases between. The CDR3 spans 11 residues. The CDR3 loop is CSVGETYEQYF. CDR3 DNA: TGCAGCGTTGGGGAGACCTACGAGCAGTACTTC.

This clonotype was observed many times. The chain joins TRBV10-3 to TRBJ1-5; D uncertain. From germline, CDR1 is ENHRY and CDR2 SYGVKD. Trimming pared 0 bases from V and 2 bases from J, leaving 5 bases between. This CDR3 is built from 14 residues. CDR3 DNA sequence: TGTGCCATCAGTGAGTCTGGGGGCAATCAGCCCCAGCATTTT. Its protein is CAISESGGNQPQHF.

This clonotype was picked up many times. The rearrangement links TRBV5-1 to TRBJ2-6; the D is unclear. Trimming shortened V by 0 bases and J by 0 bases, and 10 bases separated the two germline ends. Germline CDR1 is SGHRS and CDR2 is YFSETQ. This CDR3 is built from 17 residues. The CDR3 DNA sequence: TGCGCCAGCAGCTTGGCCCTGAATCCCTCTGGGGCCAACGTCCTGACTTTC. Its translation: CASSLALNPSGANVLTF. The variable domain in full, with the rest retrieved from reference TRBV5-1 and TRBJ2-6, is KAGVTQTPRYLIKTRGQQVTLSCSPISGHRSVSWYQQTPGQGLQFLFEYFSETQRNKGNFPGRFSGRQFSNSRSEMNVSTLELGDSALYLCASSLALNPSGANVLTFGAGSRLTVL.

The table lists this clonotype with a few counts. This sequence joins TRBV6-5 and TRBJ1-4; TRBD1 aligns across 9 bases. Germline CDR1 MNHEY, CDR2 SVGAGI. The junction had 12 bases not matched to a gene; V was cut back by 6 bases and J by 4 bases. The CDR3 sequence is 17 residues long. The DNA for the CDR3 is TGTGCCAGCAGATACATGGACAGGGGCCAGGGTAATGAAAAACTGTTTTTT. Protein product: CASRYMDRGQGNEKLFF.

This clonotype showed up just a few times. V gene TRBV19 combines with J gene TRBJ2-6; no clear D gene. CDR1 LNHDA and CDR2 SQIVND come from the germline V gene (reference sequence). Trimming stripped 5 bases from V and 0 bases from J, with 5 bases between. The CDR3 consists of 14 residues. CDR3 coding DNA: TGTGCCAGTAGTCCCCTCTCTGGGGCCAACGTCCTGACTTTC. It codes for CASSPLSGANVLTF.

The chain joins TRBV30 to TRBJ2-7; weak D call: TRBD2 (6 bases). The CDR3 runs 11 residues. CDR1 and CDR2 from the germline V gene are GTSNPN and SVGIG (reference sequence). Trimming shortened V by 5 bases and J by 5 bases, and 10 bases separated the two germline ends. This CDR3 reads CAWDLANEQYF. In DNA form, the CDR3 reads TGTGCCTGGGACCTAGCGAACGAGCAGTACTTC.

This clonotype has at least ten counts. The chain recombines TRBV14 with TRBJ1-3; D possibly corresponds to TRBD1 (5 bases). The V gene's germline CDR1 is SGHDN and CDR2 FVKESK. Trimming took 3 bases from V and 11 from J, leaving 14 bases between them. This CDR3 comprises 13 residues. The CDR3 region has the DNA TGTGCCAGCAGCCACCCCGGACACTTTCCCATATATTTT. This translates into CASSHPGHFPIYF. Full variable domain (remainder filled in from reference TRBV14 and TRBJ1-3): EAGVTQFPSHSVIEKGQTVTLRCDPISGHDNLYWYRRVMGKEIKFLLHFVKESKQDESGMPNNRFLAERTGGTYSTLKVQPAELEDSGVYFCASSHPGHFPIYFGEGSWLTVV.

The chain has TRBV7-3 and TRBJ2-3, with 9 bases lining up with TRBD2. CDR3 length: 17 amino acids. The V gene's germline CDR1 is SGHTA and CDR2 FQGTGA. J lost 5 bases, V lost 5 bases, and 14 bases had no gene match. CDR3 nucleotide sequence: TGTGCCAGCAGCCCCTCGCCCGGGGGAGCGGGGGGAGATACGCAGTATTTT. Amino acids: CASSPSPGGAGGDTQYF.

V is TRBV7-8 and J is TRBJ2-2; D gene uncertain. CDR1 is SGHVS, CDR2 FQNEAQ, per germline. There are 15 residues in the CDR3. The V gene lost 2 bases and the J gene lost 4 bases, with 11 bases spanning the gap. The CDR3 bases are TGTGCCAGCAGCTTAAGGGAAATAAGCACCGGGGAGCTGTTTTTT. It is translated as CASSLREISTGELFF.